These 14 T cell receptor beta chains share one sample of origin, sequenced in a study of T cell changes during pregnancy in multiple sclerosis. The table came from immunoSEQ multiplex PCR; TCRdb's copy has only in-frame clones and leaves some out. The table has about 110,000 clones, just over 90% seen once. The sequencing used peripheral blood, collected after pregnancy. The origin of the receptors is a female donor with multiple sclerosis, enrolled in a pregnancy study.

V is TRBV14 and J is TRBJ2-1; 7 bases match TRBD2. V shed 7 bases, J shed 7 bases, and the junction held 4 bases outside the gene matches. Germline assignment: CDR1 SGHDN and CDR2 FVKESK. There are 12 residues in the CDR3. The CDR3 DNA follows: TGTGCCAGCAACCGAGCGGGGAATGAGCAGTTCTTC. Protein: CASNRAGNEQFF.

The table lists this clone with a count of one. CDR3 sequence reads: CASLQGASYNEQFF. The CDR3 DNA reads as TGTGCCAGCCTACAGGGGGCGTCTTACAATGAGCAGTTCTTC. The chain links TRBV2 to TRBJ2-1; 9 nucleotides align to TRBD1. The CDR3 totals 14 residues. Germline V gene sequence: CDR1 SNHLY, CDR2 FYNNEI. With 8 bases clipped from V and 4 bases from J, the junction kept 6 bases outside the gene matches.

The chain employs TRBV7-9 and TRBJ2-2, with 9 positions matching TRBD2. The CDR3 length is 18 residues. V lost 4 bases and J lost 0; bases outside the gene matches: 9. Germline CDR1 SEHNR, CDR2 FQNEAQ (reference sequence). The CDR3 nucleotides are TGTGCCAGCAGCTCCCCGCAGCGGGGGGCTTCGAACACCGGGGAGCTGTTTTTT. It is translated as CASSSPQRGASNTGELFF. The variable domain in full, with the rest retrieved from reference TRBV7-9 and TRBJ2-2, is DTGVSQNPRHKITKRGQNVTFRCDPISEHNRLYWYRQTLGQGPEFLTYFQNEAQLEKSRLLSDRFSAERPKGSFSTLEIQRTEQGDSAMYLCASSSPQRGASNTGELFFGEGSRLTVL.

V and J are TRBV5-6 and TRBJ2-1, with 13 bases aligning to TRBD2. The V gene end was trimmed by 3 bases and the J gene end by 5 bases; junction bases not matched to a gene: 5. This CDR3 region has 16 residues. CDR1 and CDR2 from the germline V gene are SGHDT and YYEEEE. This chain's CDR3 is CASSYPTSGGNNEQFF. The CDR3 region has the DNA TGTGCCAGCAGCTACCCGACTAGCGGGGGGAACAATGAGCAGTTCTTC.

This clone was found once. The CDR3 DNA sequence: TGTGCCAGTAGTATAGGAGAGGGCTATGGCTACACCTTC. Amino acid sequence: CASSIGEGYGYTF. The chain carries TRBV19 and TRBJ1-2; no reliable D call. Trimming took 1 base from V and 4 from J, leaving 7 bases between them. Germline V gene lookup returns CDR1 LNHDA and CDR2 SQIVND (reference sequence). The CDR3 is 13 amino acids.

The chain combines TRBV6-1 with TRBJ1-2; 10 bases are shared with TRBD1. CDR1 is MNHNS, CDR2 SASEGT, per germline. The V and J ends lost 2 bases and 4 bases, in that order; junction bases with no gene match: 10. The CDR3 contains 17 residues. Here the CDR3 DNA reads TGTGCCAGCAGTGAAATACGAGACAGGGGGCCTTCCTATGGCTACACCTTC. Amino acids: CASSEIRDRGPSYGYTF.

This chain joins TRBV19 and TRBJ2-1; D is possibly TRBD2 (6 bases). CDR1 and CDR2 from the germline V gene are LNHDA and SQIVND (reference sequence). The CDR3 is 15 amino acids. V was trimmed by 5 bases and J by 10 bases, leaving 21 bases between them. CDR3 amino acids: CASSYREAGKEEQFF. The CDR3 nucleotides read TGTGCCAGTAGTTATAGAGAGGCGGGGAAGGAGGAGCAGTTCTTC.

The CDR3 here is CASSSRAGPLRDAQYF. The CDR3 coding sequence is TGTGCCAGCAGTTCACGCGCCGGGCCCCTGAGGGATGCGCAGTATTTT. The V gene is TRBV27, the J gene TRBJ2-3; D is possibly TRBD2 (5 bases). CDR3 size: 16 residues. Trimming removed 4 bases at V and 10 bases at J, with 24 bases between. Germline assignment: CDR1 MNHEY and CDR2 SMNVEV (reference sequence).

J is TRBJ2-7 and V is TRBV6-5; 9 nucleotides agree with TRBD2. Looked up from germline, CDR1 is MNHEY and CDR2 is SVGAGI. V lost 0 bases to trimming and J lost 4 bases; unmatched junction nucleotides: 4. This CDR3 is 15 amino acids long. In DNA, the CDR3 is TGTGCCAGCAGTTACTCGTCAGCGGGGGGTTACGAGCAGTACTTC. It codes for CASSYSSAGGYEQYF.

The V gene is TRBV29-1, the J gene TRBJ1-2; D possibly corresponds to TRBD1 (6 bases). The V and J ends lost 6 bases and 8 bases respectively, with 16 bases between them. This CDR3 comprises 12 residues. Germline values: CDR1 SQVTM, CDR2 ANQGSEA. CDR3 loop: CSVAWGQGGYTF. For the CDR3, the DNA is TGCAGCGTGGCGTGGGGGCAAGGAGGCTACACCTTC.

This chain joins TRBV11-2 and TRBJ2-6, with 8 positions matching TRBD2. Germline assignment: CDR1 SGHAT and CDR2 FQNNGV. The ends lost 2 bases at V and 0 bases at J; junction bases unmatched: 0. The CDR3 spans 16 residues. The CDR3 is CASSLTSGSGANVLTF. The CDR3 nucleotides read TGTGCCAGCAGCTTAACTAGCGGCTCTGGGGCCAACGTCCTGACTTTC.

This clone has a single count. V gene TRBV5-4 combines with J gene TRBJ1-1; possibly TRBD1 for D (5 bases). The CDR3 runs to 15 residues. CDR1 and CDR2 (germline): SGHNT, YYREEE (reference sequence). Trimming stripped 4 bases from V and 0 bases from J, with 13 bases between. CDR3 sequence (DNA): TGTGCCAGCAGCCCGGGTGGGGGGTTGAACACTGAAGCTTTCTTT. This gives the protein CASSPGGGLNTEAFF.

This sequence joins TRBV6-1 and TRBJ2-3, with D hard to call. V lost 2 bases and J 5 bases, leaving 5 bases between the germline ends. Per the germline V gene, CDR1 is MNHNS and CDR2 is SASEGT. CDR3 size: 12 residues. CDR3 coding DNA: TGTGCCAGCAGTGAAACGAGAGATACGCAGTATTTT. Its translation is CASSETRDTQYF.

V and J are TRBV23-1 and TRBJ2-2; TRBD2 matches 11 bases. TRBV23-1 is identified as an open reading frame with a role that is uncertain. This CDR3 has 18 residues. V gave up 0 bases and J gave up 3 bases; unmatched junction bases: 6. DNA of the CDR3: TGCGCCAGCAGTCAATCCCCCCTAGCGGGGGGTTACACCGGGGAGCTGTTTTTT. The encoded protein is CASSQSPLAGGYTGELFF.